A selection of T cell receptor beta chains follows, all from one sample in a study of cytomegalovirus exposure and HLA in healthy donors. Assay: immunoSEQ multiplex PCR; the TCRdb copy retains only in-frame clones and omits some. The sample contains around 150,000 clones, under 75% of which appear only once. The sequenced material came from PBMCs. These receptors were collected from a woman aged 55-70 years in good health and CMV-seropositive. The CDR3 runs from the conserved cysteine through the conserved F or W. The D gene is left open where the match is weak. Expanded clones are given a class, and other clones once, few, many or no size at all.

cdr3_aa: CASSLSETGDEKLFF; cdr3_nt: TGTGCCAGCAGTCTGAGCGAGACAGGGGATGAAAAACTGTTTTTT; j_call: TRBJ1-4; cdr3_length: 15; v_call: TRBV6-5; d_call: TRBD1; clone_size: .
cdr3_aa: CASSQGREREQYF; cdr3_nt: TGCGCCAGCAGCCAAGGGCGGGAGAGGGAGCAGTACTTC; j_call: TRBJ2-7; cdr3_length: 13; v_call: TRBV4-1; d_call: TRBD2; clone_size: few
cdr3_aa: CASSSLSGRDEQFF; cdr3_nt: TGTGCCAGCAGCTCCCTTAGCGGGAGAGATGAGCAGTTCTTC; j_call: TRBJ2-1; cdr3_length: 14; v_call: TRBV7-2; d_call: TRBD2; clone_size: .
cdr3_aa: CASSVEGQGTGYTF; cdr3_nt: TGTGCCAGCAGCGTAGAGGGACAGGGCACTGGCTACACCTTC; j_call: TRBJ1-2; cdr3_length: 14; v_call: TRBV9; d_call: TRBD1; clone_size: .
cdr3_aa: CASSVGLAENYEQYF; cdr3_nt: TGTGCCAGCAGCGTCGGACTAGCGGAGAACTACGAGCAGTACTTC; j_call: TRBJ2-7; cdr3_length: 15; v_call: TRBV9; d_call: TRBD2; clone_size: .
cdr3_aa: CASSQDWRQAQYGYTF; cdr3_nt: TGCGCCAGCAGCCAAGATTGGCGACAGGCTCAATATGGCTACACCTTC; j_call: TRBJ1-2; cdr3_length: 16; v_call: TRBV4-1; d_call: .; clone_size: once
cdr3_aa: CASWDRYNSPLHF; cdr3_nt: TGTGCCAGCTGGGACAGATATAATTCACCCCTCCACTTT; j_call: TRBJ1-6; cdr3_length: 13; v_call: TRBV28; d_call: TRBD1; clone_size: .
cdr3_aa: CASPKLAGNTEAFF; cdr3_nt: TGTGCCAGCCCAAAGTTGGCAGGGAACACTGAAGCTTTCTTT; j_call: TRBJ1-1; cdr3_length: 14; v_call: TRBV5-4; d_call: .; clone_size: .
cdr3_aa: CASSYTGSGELFF; cdr3_nt: TGTGCCAGCAGCTACACGGGATCCGGGGAGCTGTTTTTT; j_call: TRBJ2-2; cdr3_length: 13; v_call: TRBV11-2; d_call: .; clone_size: .
cdr3_aa: CASSERREAFGNEQFF; cdr3_nt: TGTGCCAGCAGTGAAAGGCGGGAGGCCTTCGGAAATGAGCAGTTCTTC; j_call: TRBJ2-1; cdr3_length: 16; v_call: TRBV6-1; d_call: TRBD2; clone_size: .
cdr3_aa: CASSVQGRPLGEQFF; cdr3_nt: TGTGCCAGCAGTGTACAGGGGAGACCCCTAGGTGAGCAGTTCTTC; j_call: TRBJ2-1; cdr3_length: 15; v_call: TRBV6-4; d_call: TRBD1; clone_size: .